Sequencing of this T cell receptor beta chain was carried out in a study of blood T cell repertoires in COVID-19. As processed by the authors: Amplification with reference gene primers provided the estimates of nucleated cell counts. The protocol was immunoSEQ multiplex PCR, while the TCRdb copy is restricted to in-frame clones and leaves out a portion. V, J and clone size reflect that table, while D and trimming were determined from the DNA. Among 30,000 to 35,000 clones listed, roughly nine tenths were seen once. Looked up from germline, CDR1 is SNHLY and CDR2 is FYNNEI. CDR3 length: 19 residues. The ends lost 6 bases at V and 6 bases at J; junction bases unmatched: 22.

The chain has TRBV2 and TRBJ2-3, with 9 positions matching TRBD2. The receptor was derived from an elderly man with acute or convalescent COVID-19. Sequencing was done on a sample of peripheral blood. CDR3 sequence (DNA): TGTGCCAGCAGCTGGGTGGTCAGGGGGGGACTAGCCGAAACCGATACGCAGTATTTT. Amino acid sequence: CASSWVVRGGLAETDTQYF.